The 15 T cell receptor beta chains presented below share a single source sample, sequenced in a study of Graves' ophthalmopathy and Graves' hyperthyroidism. As the template, RNA transcripts were used to amplify TCR beta CDR3 regions. The workflow started with a first-round RT-PCR run with HTBI primers and then moved on to a second-round multiplex PCR. MiXCR, applied by TCRdb to the multiplex PCR reads, yields one record per CDR3 protein. The repertoire holds 680,000 or so distinct CDR3 sequences, approximately 21% seen once, with more than 5.5% in the top ten. Sample: peripheral blood. The receptor set was obtained from a woman younger than 30 with stable Graves' hyperthyroidism. Some clones in this sample may be carry-over from other donors' samples.

This clonotype has at least ten counts. J is TRBJ2-4 and V is TRBV7-3, with D possibly matching TRBD1 (6 bases). The CDR3 is 19 residues long. The germline gives CDR1 SGHTA, CDR2 FQGTGA. The V and J ends lost 6 bases and 7 bases respectively, with 31 bases between them. The CDR3 DNA follows: TGTGCCAGCAGTCCCGCTACGTGCCCGGGACAAAAAAGAGGGAACATTCAGTACTTC. Translated: CASSPATCPGQKRGNIQYF.

The chain has TRBV6-1 and TRBJ1-2, with D maybe TRBD1 (6 bases). The CDR3 sequence is 15 residues long. V dropped 3 bases and J dropped 4 bases, with 15 bases sitting between them. Germline V gives CDR1 MNHNS, CDR2 SASEGT. The DNA of the CDR3 is TGTGCCAGCAGTGATTTCCAGGGGCTCGGCTATGGCTACACCTTC. Encoded protein: CASSDFQGLGYGYTF.

This clonotype was picked up many times. Germline is not matched at one junction end, which may reflect a read error. This chain uses TRBV7-2 with TRBJ2-5; 9 bases agree with TRBD2. The V gene's germline CDR1 is SGHTA and CDR2 FQGNSA. The CDR3 covers 13 residues. Here the CDR3 reads CASSSVIAGARNF. The CDR3, as DNA: TGTGCCAGCAGCTCGGTAATAGCGGGGGCCCGGAACTTC.

This clonotype has a count of ten or more. The chain combines TRBV19 with TRBJ1-5; no reliable D call. The CDR3 covers 12 residues. Germline V gene lookup returns CDR1 LNHDA and CDR2 SQIVND (reference sequence). V lost 1 base to trimming and J lost 6 bases, with 4 bases between them. The CDR3 DNA follows: TGTGCCAGTAGTATAGGGTTTCAGCCCCAGCATTTT. Amino acids: CASSIGFQPQHF.

Ten or more counts support this clonotype. The genes are TRBV6-2 or TRBV6-3 and TRBJ1-2; D not certain. CDR1 is MNHEY, CDR2 SVGEGT, per germline. There are 14 residues in the CDR3. V was clipped by 0 bases and J by 2 bases, with 7 bases between them. The chain's CDR3 is CASSYSAGNYGYTF. The CDR3 region has the DNA TGTGCCAGCAGTTACTCGGCGGGGAACTATGGCTACACCTTC.

Many counts were recorded for this clonotype. The V gene is TRBV19, the J gene TRBJ1-5; TRBD1 aligns across 7 bases. V shed 10 bases, J shed 0 bases, and the junction held 6 bases outside the gene matches. CDR1 LNHDA and CDR2 SQIVND come from the germline V gene (reference sequence). The CDR3 spans 14 residues. CDR3 in amino acids: CAIGQALSNQPQHF. The DNA for the CDR3 is TGTGCCATCGGACAGGCGCTTAGCAATCAGCCCCAGCATTTT.

This clonotype was seen many times. This chain uses TRBV9 with TRBJ2-7; the match to TRBD2 covers 7 bases. With 4 bases clipped from V and 0 bases from J, the junction kept 7 bases outside the gene matches. Germline values: CDR1 SGDLS, CDR2 YYNGEE. This CDR3 has 15 residues. The CDR3 here is CASSIGGGSSYEQYF. The CDR3 DNA reads TGTGCCAGCAGCATCGGCGGGGGAAGCTCCTACGAGCAGTACTTC.

In its sample, this clonotype was seen many times. The chain combines TRBV27 with TRBJ2-7, with 8 bases matching TRBD1. The CDR3 spans 14 residues. V shed 5 bases, J shed 1 base, and the junction held 4 bases outside the gene matches. Germline-derived CDR1 and CDR2 are MNHEY and SMNVEV (reference sequence). Here the CDR3 DNA reads TGTGCCAGCAGTCGGGACAGGTTTTCCTACGAGCAGTACTTC. Its protein is CASSRDRFSYEQYF.

This chain connects TRBV3-1 to TRBJ1-6; 7 bases align to TRBD1. V was pared by 4 bases and J by 3 bases, with 3 bases of the junction left unmatched. The CDR3 is made up of 15 amino acids. Per germline, CDR1 LGHDT and CDR2 YNNKEL (reference sequence). CDR3 protein: CASSPAGGYNSPLHF. Written as DNA, the CDR3 is TGTGCCAGCAGCCCCGCAGGGGGCTATAATTCACCCCTCCACTTT.

About this clonotype: This clone may be a read error of a much larger clone one base away. This rearrangement joins TRBV5-6 to TRBJ2-4, with 7 nucleotides matching TRBD1. The CDR3 length is 13 residues. CDR1 and CDR2 from the germline V gene are SGHDT and YYEEEE. CDR3 residues: CASSLLDRDMQYF. The CDR3 coding sequence is TGTGCCAGCAGCCTACTCGACAGGGACATGCAGTACTTC.

V usage is TRBV29-1 and J usage is TRBJ1-2; D uncertain. This CDR3 contains 13 residues. The germline V gene has CDR1 SQVTM and CDR2 ANQGSEA. V lost 6 bases, J lost 2 bases, and 13 bases lay in between. The CDR3 spells CSVKRAGNYGYTF. The CDR3 DNA reads as TGCAGCGTCAAAAGGGCGGGGAACTATGGCTACACCTTC.

This clonotype was seen only a few times. The CDR3 coding sequence is TGTGCCAGCAGTGAAGTGAGGGAACTTGAAGCTTTCTTT. This sequence encodes CASSEVRELEAFF. The chain combines TRBV6-1 with TRBJ1-1; D uncertain. Per the germline V gene, CDR1 is MNHNS and CDR2 is SASEGT. The V and J ends lost 1 base and 7 bases respectively, with 10 bases between them. The CDR3 is 13 residues long.

The chain recombines TRBV6-5 with TRBJ2-5; D ambiguous. CDR1 is MNHEY and CDR2 is SVGAGI in the germline V gene. Between the trimmed V and J ends, which lost 0 bases and 4 bases, there was a span of 9 bases. CDR3 length: 14 amino acids. In nucleotides, the CDR3 is TGTGCCAGCAGTTACTCGGAAAGGCCAGAGACCCAGTACTTC. It yields the protein CASSYSERPETQYF.

This clonotype was counted many times. V usage is TRBV12-3 or TRBV12-4 and J usage is TRBJ1-2; 8 nucleotides align to TRBD1. The CDR3 covers 13 residues. The J segment lost 6 bases and the V segment lost 6 bases, leaving 6 bases of the junction unmatched. The CDR3 protein is CASSLDRVNGYTF. In nucleotides, the CDR3 is TGTGCCAGCAGCCTGGACAGGGTGAATGGCTACACCTTC.

This clonotype was seen repeatedly, ten times or more. The junction differs from germline at one of its ends, possibly a read error. The V call is TRBV12-3 or TRBV12-4, the J call TRBJ2-7; TRBD1 is a possible D gene (7 bases). This CDR3 spans 13 amino acids. The CDR3: CASRRDSSYGQYF. The CDR3 DNA sequence: TGTGCCAGCAGGCGGGACAGCTCCTACGGGCAGTACTTC.